These T cell receptor beta chains were read from a single sample in a study of control samples from healthy donors and cancer patients. Libraries were prepared by immunoSEQ multiplex PCR; TCRdb keeps only in-frame clonotypes and omits some of them. The sample shows about 89,000 clones, 85% of them seen only once. The material sequenced was blood. Receptors were obtained from a woman in her 40s in good health. CDR3s include the opening cysteine and the closing phenylalanine or tryptophan. Each record gives: J gene, V gene, CDR3 protein.

j_call: TRBJ2-6; v_call: TRBV19; cdr3_aa: CASTQGQGTGANVLTF
j_call: TRBJ2-1; v_call: TRBV5-4; cdr3_aa: CASSFAGNEQFF
j_call: TRBJ2-7; v_call: TRBV3-1/TRBV3-2; cdr3_aa: CASSQVGGAYEQYF
j_call: TRBJ1-2; v_call: TRBV6-5; cdr3_aa: CASSYSSGGGNYGYTF
j_call: TRBJ1-1; v_call: TRBV27; cdr3_aa: CASSLGVGLGLAFF
j_call: TRBJ2-7; v_call: TRBV7-9; cdr3_aa: CASSRTGDEQYF
j_call: TRBJ1-1; v_call: TRBV6-2/TRBV6-3; cdr3_aa: CASSPGLPNTEAFF
j_call: TRBJ1-1; v_call: TRBV5-8; cdr3_aa: CASSLVRGGGTEAFF
j_call: TRBJ2-7; v_call: TRBV24-1; cdr3_aa: CATSDSRGGREQYF
j_call: TRBJ1-1; v_call: TRBV2; cdr3_aa: CASSREALMNTEAFF
j_call: TRBJ2-5; v_call: TRBV7-9; cdr3_aa: CASSPPLETQYF
j_call: TRBJ1-1; v_call: TRBV4-3; cdr3_aa: CASSLGGNTEAFF
j_call: TRBJ1-6; v_call: TRBV6-5; cdr3_aa: CASRPGRSYSPLHF
j_call: TRBJ1-1; v_call: TRBV7-2; cdr3_aa: CASSLGQINTEAFF
j_call: TRBJ2-1; v_call: TRBV9; cdr3_aa: CASSPGGASYNEQFF
j_call: TRBJ1-2; v_call: TRBV19; cdr3_aa: CASSKGTGSNYGYTF
j_call: TRBJ2-2; v_call: TRBV6-2/TRBV6-3; cdr3_aa: CASSSRPGQGVTGELFF
j_call: TRBJ2-3; v_call: TRBV4-3; cdr3_aa: CASSQGASGGRGTDTQYF
j_call: TRBJ2-7; v_call: TRBV5-8; cdr3_aa: CASSRPPGRSSYEQYF
j_call: TRBJ1-5; v_call: TRBV19; cdr3_aa: CASSDSYQPQHF
j_call: TRBJ1-2; v_call: TRBV7-8; cdr3_aa: CASSHVQAANYGYTF
j_call: TRBJ1-2; v_call: TRBV20-1; cdr3_aa: CSARIDYGYTF
j_call: TRBJ1-5; v_call: TRBV27; cdr3_aa: CASSLSGGEGNQPQHF
j_call: TRBJ1-5; v_call: TRBV9; cdr3_aa: CASSVGQERQPQHF
j_call: TRBJ2-7; v_call: TRBV5-4; cdr3_aa: CASSLVGTSGGALYEQYF